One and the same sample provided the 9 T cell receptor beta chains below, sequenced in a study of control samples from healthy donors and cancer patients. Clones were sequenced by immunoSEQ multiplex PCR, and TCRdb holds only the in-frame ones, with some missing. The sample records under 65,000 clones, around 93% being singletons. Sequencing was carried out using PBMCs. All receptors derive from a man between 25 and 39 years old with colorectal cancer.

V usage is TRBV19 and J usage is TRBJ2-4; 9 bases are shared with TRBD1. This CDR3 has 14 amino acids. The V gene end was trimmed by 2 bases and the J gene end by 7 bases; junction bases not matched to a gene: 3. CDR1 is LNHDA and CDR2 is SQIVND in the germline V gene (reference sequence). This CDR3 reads CASSILDRGNIQYF. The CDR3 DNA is TGTGCCAGTAGTATACTCGACAGGGGGAACATTCAGTACTTC.

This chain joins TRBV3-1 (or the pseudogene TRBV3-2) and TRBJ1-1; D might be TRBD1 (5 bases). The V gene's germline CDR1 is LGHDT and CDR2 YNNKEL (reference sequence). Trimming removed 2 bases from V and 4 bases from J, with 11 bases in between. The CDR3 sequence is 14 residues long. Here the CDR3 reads CASSQITGGTEAFF. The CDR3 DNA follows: TGTGCCAGCAGCCAAATTACGGGGGGCACTGAAGCTTTCTTT.

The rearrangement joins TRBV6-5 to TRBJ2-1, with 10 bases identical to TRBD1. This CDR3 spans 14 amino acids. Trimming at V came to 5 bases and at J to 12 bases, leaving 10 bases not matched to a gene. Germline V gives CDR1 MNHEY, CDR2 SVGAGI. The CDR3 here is CASSPLGQGTGQFF. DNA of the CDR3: TGTGCCAGCAGTCCATTGGGACAGGGGACAGGGCAGTTCTTC.

The CDR3 here is CASSRWVREAFF. The CDR3 DNA is TGTGCCAGCAGTAGGTGGGTCCGTGAAGCTTTCTTT. The V gene is TRBV2, the J gene TRBJ1-1; no clear D. V gave up 5 bases and J gave up 7 bases, with 11 bases separating them. The length of the CDR3 is 12 residues. From germline, CDR1 is SNHLY and CDR2 FYNNEI.

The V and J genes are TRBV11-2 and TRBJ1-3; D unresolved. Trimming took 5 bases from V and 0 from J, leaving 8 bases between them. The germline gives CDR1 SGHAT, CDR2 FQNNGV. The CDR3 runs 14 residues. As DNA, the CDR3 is TGTGCCAGCAGCCGAGTCCTCTCTGGAAACACCATATATTTT. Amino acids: CASSRVLSGNTIYF.

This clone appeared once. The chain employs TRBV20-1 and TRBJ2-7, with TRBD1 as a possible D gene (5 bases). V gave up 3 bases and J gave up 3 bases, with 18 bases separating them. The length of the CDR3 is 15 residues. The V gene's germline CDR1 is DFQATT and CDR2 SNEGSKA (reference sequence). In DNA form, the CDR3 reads TGCAGTGCTAGTCACGGGCAGGGCAAATTCTACGAGCAGTACTTC. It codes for CSASHGQGKFYEQYF.

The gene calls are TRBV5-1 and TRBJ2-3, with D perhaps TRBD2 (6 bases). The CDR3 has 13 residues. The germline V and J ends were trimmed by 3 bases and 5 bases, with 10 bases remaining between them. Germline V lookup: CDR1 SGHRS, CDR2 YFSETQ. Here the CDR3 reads CASSSLGGDTQYF. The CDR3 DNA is TGCGCCAGCAGCTCTCTCGGGGGAGATACGCAGTATTTT.

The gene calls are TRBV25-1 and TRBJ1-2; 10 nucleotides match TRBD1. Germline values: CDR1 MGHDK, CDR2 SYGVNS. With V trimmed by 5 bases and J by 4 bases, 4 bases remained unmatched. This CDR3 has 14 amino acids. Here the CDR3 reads CASSIGQGVYGYTF. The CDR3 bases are TGTGCCAGCAGTATCGGACAGGGGGTCTATGGCTACACCTTC.

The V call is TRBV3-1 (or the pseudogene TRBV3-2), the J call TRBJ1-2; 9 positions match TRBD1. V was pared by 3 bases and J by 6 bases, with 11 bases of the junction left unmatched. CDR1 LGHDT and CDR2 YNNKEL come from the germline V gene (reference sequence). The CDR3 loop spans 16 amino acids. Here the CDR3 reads CASSHGRDRVHHGYTF. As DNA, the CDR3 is TGTGCCAGCAGCCATGGTCGGGACAGGGTTCACCATGGCTACACCTTC.